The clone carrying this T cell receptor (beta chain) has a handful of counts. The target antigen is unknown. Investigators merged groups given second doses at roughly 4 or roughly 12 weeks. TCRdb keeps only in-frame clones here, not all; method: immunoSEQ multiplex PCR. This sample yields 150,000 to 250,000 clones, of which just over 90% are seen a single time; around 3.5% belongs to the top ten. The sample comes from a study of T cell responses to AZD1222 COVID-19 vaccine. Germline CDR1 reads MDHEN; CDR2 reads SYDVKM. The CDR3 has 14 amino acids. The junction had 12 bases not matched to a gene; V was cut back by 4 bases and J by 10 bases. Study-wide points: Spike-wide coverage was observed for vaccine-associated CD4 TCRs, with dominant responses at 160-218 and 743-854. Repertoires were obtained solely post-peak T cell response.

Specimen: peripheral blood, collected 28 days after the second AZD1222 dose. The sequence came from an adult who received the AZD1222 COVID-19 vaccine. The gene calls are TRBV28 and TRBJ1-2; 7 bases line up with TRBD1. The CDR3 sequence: CASSSGQLLINYTF. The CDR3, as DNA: TGTGCCAGCAGTTCGGGACAGCTCTTGATTAACTACACCTTC.